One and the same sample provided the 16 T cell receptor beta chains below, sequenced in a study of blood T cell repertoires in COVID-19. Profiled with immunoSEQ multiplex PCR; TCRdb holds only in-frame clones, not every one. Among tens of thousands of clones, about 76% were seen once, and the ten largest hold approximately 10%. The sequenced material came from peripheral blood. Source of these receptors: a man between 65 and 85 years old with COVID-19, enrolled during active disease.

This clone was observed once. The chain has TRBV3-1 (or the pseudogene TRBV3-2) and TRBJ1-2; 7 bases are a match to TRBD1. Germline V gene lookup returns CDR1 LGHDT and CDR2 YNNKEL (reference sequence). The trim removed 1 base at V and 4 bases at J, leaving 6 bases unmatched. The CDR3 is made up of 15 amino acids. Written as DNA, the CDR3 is TGTGCCAGCAGCCAAGCACCCGGGACAGCCTATGGCTACACCTTC. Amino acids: CASSQAPGTAYGYTF.

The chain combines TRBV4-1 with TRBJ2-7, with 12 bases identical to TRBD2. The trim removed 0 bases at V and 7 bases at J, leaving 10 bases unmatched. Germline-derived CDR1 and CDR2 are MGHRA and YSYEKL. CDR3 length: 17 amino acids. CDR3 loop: CASSQETGFGLAGEQYF. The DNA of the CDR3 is TGCGCCAGCAGCCAAGAAACGGGATTCGGACTAGCGGGAGAGCAGTACTTC.

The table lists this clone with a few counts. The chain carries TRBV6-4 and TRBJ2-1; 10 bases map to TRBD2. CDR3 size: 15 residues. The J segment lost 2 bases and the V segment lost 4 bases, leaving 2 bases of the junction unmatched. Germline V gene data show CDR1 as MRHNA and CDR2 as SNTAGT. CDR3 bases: TGTGCCAGCAGTGCAACTAGCGGGACCTACAATGAGCAGTTCTTC. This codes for CASSATSGTYNEQFF.

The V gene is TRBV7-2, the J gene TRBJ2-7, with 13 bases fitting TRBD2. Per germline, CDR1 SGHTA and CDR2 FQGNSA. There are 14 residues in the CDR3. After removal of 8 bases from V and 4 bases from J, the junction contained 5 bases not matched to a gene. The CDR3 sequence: CASGRTSGGYEQYF. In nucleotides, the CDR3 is TGTGCCAGCGGTAGGACTAGCGGGGGATACGAGCAGTACTTC.

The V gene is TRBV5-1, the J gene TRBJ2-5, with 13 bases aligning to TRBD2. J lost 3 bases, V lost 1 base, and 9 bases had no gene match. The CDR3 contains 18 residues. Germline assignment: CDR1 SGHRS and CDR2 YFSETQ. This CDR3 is CASSLNKGLAGSEETQYF. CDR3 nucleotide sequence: TGCGCCAGCAGCTTGAACAAGGGACTAGCGGGAAGTGAAGAGACCCAGTACTTC.

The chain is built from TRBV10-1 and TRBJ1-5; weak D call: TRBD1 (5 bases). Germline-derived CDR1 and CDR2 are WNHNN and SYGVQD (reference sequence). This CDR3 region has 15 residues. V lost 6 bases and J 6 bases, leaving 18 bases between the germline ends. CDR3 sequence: CASSHGTRPPQPQHF. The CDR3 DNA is TGCGCCAGCAGCCACGGGACTCGGCCCCCTCAGCCCCAGCATTTT.

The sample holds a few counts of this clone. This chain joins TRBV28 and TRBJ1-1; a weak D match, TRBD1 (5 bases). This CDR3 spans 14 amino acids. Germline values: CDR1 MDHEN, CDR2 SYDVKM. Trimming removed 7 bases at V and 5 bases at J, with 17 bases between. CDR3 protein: CASIPGPKGTEAFF. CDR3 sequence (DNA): TGTGCCAGCATACCGGGCCCGAAGGGGACTGAAGCTTTCTTT. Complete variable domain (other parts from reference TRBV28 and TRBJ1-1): DVKVTQSSRYLVKRTGEKVFLECVQDMDHENMFWYRQDPGLGLRLIYFSYDVKMKEKGDIPEGYSVSREKKERFSLILESASTNQTSMYLCASIPGPKGTEAFFGQGTRLTVV.

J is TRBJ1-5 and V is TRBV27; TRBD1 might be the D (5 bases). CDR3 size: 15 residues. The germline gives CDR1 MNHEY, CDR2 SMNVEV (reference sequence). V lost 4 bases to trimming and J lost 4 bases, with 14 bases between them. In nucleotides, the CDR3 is TGTGCCAGCAGTTACCACCCGGGGGTTAATCAGCCCCAGCATTTT. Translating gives CASSYHPGVNQPQHF.

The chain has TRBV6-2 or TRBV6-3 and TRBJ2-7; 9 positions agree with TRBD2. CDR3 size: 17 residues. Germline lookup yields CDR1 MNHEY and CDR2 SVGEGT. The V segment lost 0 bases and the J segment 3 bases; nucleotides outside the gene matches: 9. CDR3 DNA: TGTGCCAGCAGTTACTCGCAGTGGGCGGGGGGGCTCTACGAGCAGTACTTC. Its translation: CASSYSQWAGGLYEQYF.

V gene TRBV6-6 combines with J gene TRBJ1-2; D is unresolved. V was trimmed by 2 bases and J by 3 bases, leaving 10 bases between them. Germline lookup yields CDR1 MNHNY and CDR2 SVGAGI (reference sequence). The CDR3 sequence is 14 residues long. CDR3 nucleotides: TGTGCCAGCAGTTACGGGCGAACTGACTATGGCTACACCTTC. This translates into CASSYGRTDYGYTF.

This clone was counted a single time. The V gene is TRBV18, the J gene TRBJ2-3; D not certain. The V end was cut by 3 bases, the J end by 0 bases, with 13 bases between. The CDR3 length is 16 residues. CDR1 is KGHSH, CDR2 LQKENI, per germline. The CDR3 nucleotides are TGTGCCAGCTCACCTAATCAAATTCGGAGCACAGATACGCAGTATTTT. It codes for CASSPNQIRSTDTQYF.

The CDR3 DNA sequence: TGCGCCAGCAGCTTGCAGGAGGGTTCCAACTATGGCTACACCTTC. Translation gives CASSLQEGSNYGYTF. The chain joins TRBV5-1 to TRBJ1-2, with D unclear. Trimming shortened V by 1 base and J by 2 bases, and 12 bases separated the two germline ends. The CDR3 runs 15 residues. The germline CDR1 and CDR2 sequences are SGHRS and YFSETQ.

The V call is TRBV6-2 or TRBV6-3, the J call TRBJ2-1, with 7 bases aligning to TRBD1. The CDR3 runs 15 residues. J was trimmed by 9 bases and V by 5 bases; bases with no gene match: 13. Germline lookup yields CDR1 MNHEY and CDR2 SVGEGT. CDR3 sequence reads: CASSQYSRTGPEQFF. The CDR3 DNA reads TGTGCCAGCAGTCAATATTCCAGGACAGGACCTGAGCAGTTCTTC.

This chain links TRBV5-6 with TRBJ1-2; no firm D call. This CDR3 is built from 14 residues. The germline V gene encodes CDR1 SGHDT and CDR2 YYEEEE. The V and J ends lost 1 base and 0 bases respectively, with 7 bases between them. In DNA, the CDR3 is TGTGCCAGCAGCTTGATGAGGGCTAACTATGGCTACACCTTC. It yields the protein CASSLMRANYGYTF.

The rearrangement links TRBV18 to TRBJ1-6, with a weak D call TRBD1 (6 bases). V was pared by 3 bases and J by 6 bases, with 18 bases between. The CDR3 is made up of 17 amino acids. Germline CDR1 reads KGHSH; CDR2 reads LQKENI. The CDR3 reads CASSPPREGVANSPLHF. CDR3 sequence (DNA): TGTGCCAGCTCACCTCCCCGTGAGGGGGTGGCTAATTCACCCCTCCACTTT.

CDR3 bases: TGTGCCAGTCGGGGACAGGGTGATGGCTACACCTTC. Its translation is CASRGQGDGYTF. The genes are TRBV19 and TRBJ1-2; the match to TRBD1 covers 9 bases. The CDR3 loop spans 12 amino acids. Per the germline V gene, CDR1 is LNHDA and CDR2 is SQIVND (reference sequence). V trimming: 8 bases; J trimming: 6 bases; junction bases outside the gene matches: 4.